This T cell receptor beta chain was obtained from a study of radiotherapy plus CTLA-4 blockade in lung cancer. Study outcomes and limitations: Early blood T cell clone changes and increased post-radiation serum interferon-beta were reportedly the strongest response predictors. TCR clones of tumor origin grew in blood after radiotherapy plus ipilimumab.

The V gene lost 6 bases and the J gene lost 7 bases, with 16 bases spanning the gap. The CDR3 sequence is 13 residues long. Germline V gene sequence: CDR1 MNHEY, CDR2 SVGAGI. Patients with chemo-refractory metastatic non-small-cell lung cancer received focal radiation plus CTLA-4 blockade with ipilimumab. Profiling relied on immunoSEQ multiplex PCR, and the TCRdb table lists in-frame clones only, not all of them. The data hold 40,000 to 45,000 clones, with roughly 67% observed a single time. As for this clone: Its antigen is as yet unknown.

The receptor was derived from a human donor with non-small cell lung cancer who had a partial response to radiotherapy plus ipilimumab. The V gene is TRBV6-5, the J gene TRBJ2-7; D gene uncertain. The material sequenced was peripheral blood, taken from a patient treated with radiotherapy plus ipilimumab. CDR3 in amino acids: CASRKESPREQYF. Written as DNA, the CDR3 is TGTGCCAGCAGGAAGGAATCCCCGAGGGAGCAGTACTTC.